These T cell receptor beta chains were read from a single sample in a study of control samples from healthy donors and cancer patients. Profiled with immunoSEQ multiplex PCR; TCRdb holds only in-frame clones, not every one. Of tens of thousands of clones listed, approximately 87% are singletons. The sample taken for sequencing was blood. The source is a man aged 60 to 75 in good health. Both conserved end residues are trimmed from each CDR3.

CDR3 protein | J gene | V gene | CDR3 length
ASSVRDSGAQY | TRBJ2-5 | TRBV7-6 | 11
AISDGTSQTQY | TRBJ2-5 | TRBV10-3 | 11
ATSRGLDKNTDTQY | TRBJ2-3 | TRBV15 | 14
AWASRDSPNYNSPLH | TRBJ1-6 | TRBV30 | 15
ASSSPGTGKNIQY | TRBJ2-4 | TRBV6-5 | 13
ATSRRSSSGGGDTQY | TRBJ2-3 | TRBV15 | 15
ASSQAGASGLGYT | TRBJ1-2 | TRBV4-1 | 13
ASSAVPGWNYGYT | TRBJ1-2 | TRBV14 | 13
ASSEGRNTQY | TRBJ2-3 | TRBV10-2 | 10
ASSLGAGPEETQY | TRBJ2-5 | TRBV11-2 | 13
ASSLALQGKEQY | TRBJ2-7 | TRBV5-1 | 12
ASSDGPGNTIY | TRBJ1-3 | TRBV10-1 | 11
ASSQDRGATDTQY | TRBJ2-3 | TRBV6-4 | 13
ASTLLGNTIY | TRBJ1-3 | TRBV2 | 10
ASRRTSGSYEQY | TRBJ2-7 | TRBV30 | 12
ASSQGDLLNQPQH | TRBJ1-5 | TRBV3-1/TRBV3-2 | 13
ASSLGGHNEQF | TRBJ2-1 | TRBV28 | 11
ASAVDAGMGEQY | TRBJ2-7 | TRBV5-4 | 12
AISDRDRGPEAF | TRBJ1-1 | TRBV10-3 | 12
ASSPKTGGHYYGYT | TRBJ1-2 | TRBV18 | 14
ASSFQQGNTEAF | TRBJ1-1 | TRBV18 | 12
ASSGTGNINQPQH | TRBJ1-5 | TRBV6-6 | 13
AWGVPGQYPGANVLT | TRBJ2-6 | TRBV30 | 15
ASSSGGVPADTQY | TRBJ2-3 | TRBV5-1 | 13
ASSPGTLNTEAF | TRBJ1-1 | TRBV7-6 | 12
ASSQDRVRREQY | TRBJ2-7 | TRBV3-1/TRBV3-2 | 12
ASSLMAPSTEKLF | TRBJ1-4 | TRBV7-6 | 13
ASSQGYQRESREQY | TRBJ2-7 | TRBV14 | 14
ASSLGPYGYT | TRBJ1-2 | TRBV7-2 | 10
ASSLYLGYEQF | TRBJ2-1 | TRBV27 | 11
ASSRDSGANVLT | TRBJ2-6 | TRBV2 | 12
ASSEYRGGYGYT | TRBJ1-2 | TRBV10-2 | 12
ASSYAAGTAYNEQF | TRBJ2-1 | TRBV6-5 | 14
ASSLLSDPNSPLH | TRBJ1-6 | TRBV7-8 | 13
ASSPNFGGTTEAF | TRBJ1-1 | TRBV5-6 | 13
ASSLDHTSAAF | TRBJ1-1 | TRBV5-1 | 11
ASRPDTSPNQPQH | TRBJ1-5 | TRBV6-4 | 13
ASSTRGSNQPQH | TRBJ1-5 | TRBV2 | 12
ASSLGVAGGYEQY | TRBJ2-7 | TRBV5-1 | 13
ASSIRTEHAEAF | TRBJ1-1 | TRBV19 | 12
ASSLQGGDYEQY | TRBJ2-7 | TRBV7-3 | 12